Here is one T cell receptor (beta chain) with its context. This clone's antigen is unknown. No quality values exist for individual bases; no much larger clone is one base distant. Read against the paper, the sample's time point label means: baseline before first vaccination. Vaccinee samples were obtained from the UK trials COV001 and COV002, which included a single-blind randomized controlled phase 2/3 trial of AZD1222 (ChAdOx1 nCoV-19) in healthy adults. For TCRbeta chain sequencing, PBMC samples were collected from trial participants at day 0 and at day 28 after the second dose. These data originate in a study of T cell responses to AZD1222 COVID-19 vaccine (dated by TCRdb to the early 2020s). Turning to the overall study: AZD1222 recipients with second doses at about 4 weeks or about 12 weeks were pooled, because spike-specific TCR depth and breadth did not differ between schedules. TCR sequencing was performed for 233 trial participants, of whom roughly 200 were given two doses of AZD1222 and around 25 were given two doses of MenACWY control vaccine. Trial participants were enrolled by age into subgroups of 18-55, 56-69 and 70-plus years, and approximately 150, 30 and 60 TCR-sequenced participants, respectively, were included in these subgroups.

The germline V gene specifies SGHRS as CDR1 and YFSETQ as CDR2. The CDR3 starts with the cysteine, ends with the phenylalanine, and has 16 residues. Solely the CDR3 DNA is kept, with 48 bases framed from the first base. The junction shows trimming of 3 bases on V and 1 base on J, plus 17 bases between the germline ends. What the research found in general, with its limitations: Because no day 14 peak-response samples were available, repertoires were characterized only after the peak T cell response. Reportedly, close to half of the unique spike-specific TCRs recognized epitopes lying outside the regions that are mutated in the B.1.351 and B.1.1.7 variants. Conclusions about previously exposed vaccinees were limited because only six or seven AZD1222 recipients were SARS-CoV-2 seropositive at baseline. The 56-69-year group was small, and its depth increase did not reach significance, likely because of low power. After two AZD1222 doses, both the breadth and the depth of spike-specific TCRs were significantly higher than at day 0 and than in MenACWY recipients. Participants were mostly white British, with more females than males. The authors suggested clonal diversity may have been underestimated. CD4 TCRs associated with the vaccine covered the entire spike protein, and the dominant responses were in regions 160-218 and 743-854.

The CDR3 regions of human TCRbeta chains were analyzed by immunosequencing. In the source study's methods: TCRs in the repertoires were compared against a reference library of SARS-CoV-2-specific TCRs that had been generated with the MIRA antigen-specificity platform. Breadth meant the fraction of unique TCRs that were SARS-CoV-2-associated, whereas depth meant the fraction of total T cells that were SARS-CoV-2-associated. Using the MIRA data, each spike-specific TCR was mapped to the spike region that the TCR reacts to and placed in a CD4 or CD8 class. Log10-transformed breadth and depth values were compared by one-way ANOVA with Sidak's multiple comparisons tests. This immuneACCESS table, as held by TCRdb, lists in-frame sequences with V and J called but not all clones. Of the missing ones, under half trace to an unresolved V gene in checked studies; the others have no known cause. V and J calls and clone size are those listed in that table; D and trimming were worked out from the DNA. For this sample the table gives 170,000 or so clones, of which 75% to 90% were detected only once. Roughly 2.5% of the sample comes from the top ten.

The sequences come from peripheral blood, collected on day 0 of AZD1222 vaccination. This clonotype was obtained from an adult in good health. Recombination connected TRBV5-1 to TRBJ2-7; TRBD2 is a possible D gene, resting on 7 matching bases. The nucleotides read TGCGCCAGCAGCTCCCGGGGGGCGGGTCCATCCTACGAGCAGTACTTC. Its protein reads: CASSSRGAGPSYEQYF.